Listed here are 18 T cell receptor beta chains from one sample, sequenced in a study of T cells in Graves' hyperthyroidism and ophthalmopathy. Amplification of TCR beta CDR3 regions was performed using RNA transcripts as template. Researchers ran a first-round RT-PCR on the TCR CDR3 using the HTBI primer set. From the multiplex PCR reads, TCRdb called clonotypes with MiXCR, one entry per CDR3 protein. The table includes 500,000 or so distinct CDR3 sequences, over 15% detected once. Sequencing used blood. Receptors originate from a woman aged 18-30 years with Graves' ophthalmopathy.

This clonotype came up many times. The rearrangement joins TRBV7-9 to TRBJ2-5; weak D call: TRBD2 (6 bases). This CDR3 comprises 15 residues. Germline loops: CDR1 SEHNR, CDR2 FQNEAQ (reference sequence). The germline V and J ends were trimmed by 6 bases and 5 bases, with 19 bases remaining between them. CDR3 sequence: CASRFGVSSGETQYF. CDR3 nucleotide sequence: TGTGCCAGCAGATTCGGAGTTTCGAGCGGGGAGACCCAGTACTTC.

V and J are TRBV28 and TRBJ1-1, with D perhaps matching TRBD1 (5 bases). Trimming cost V 1 base and J 6 bases, with 9 bases left between them. CDR1 MDHEN and CDR2 SYDVKM come from the germline V gene. The CDR3 runs 13 residues. CDR3 coding DNA: TGTGCCAGCAGTTTATTCCGGGGGGCTGAAGCTTTCTTT. It yields the protein CASSLFRGAEAFF.

This clonotype has a handful of counts. The V gene is TRBV6-5, the J gene TRBJ2-1, with D maybe TRBD2 (5 bases). Germline CDR1 is MNHEY and CDR2 is SVGAGI. The ends were cut back, 3 bases at V and 4 bases at J, with 10 bases in the middle. CDR3 size: 14 residues. The CDR3 spells CASSYPSRYNEQFF. The CDR3 nucleotides read TGTGCCAGCAGTTATCCTAGCCGTTACAATGAGCAGTTCTTC.

This clonotype has a handful of counts. The chain is built from TRBV11-2 and TRBJ2-2; D tentatively reads TRBD1 or TRBD2 (6 bases each). Trimming stripped 4 bases from V and 6 bases from J, with 15 bases between. This CDR3 has 15 amino acids. The germline V gene encodes CDR1 SGHAT and CDR2 FQNNGV. DNA of the CDR3: TGTGCCAGCAGCTGGAGGGGGAGAGGGGCCGGGGAGCTGTTTTTT. Translated, it gives CASSWRGRGAGELFF.

Regarding this clonotype: A junction boundary mismatches the germline segment, possibly from a read error. V and J are TRBV14 and TRBJ1-5; D gene unclear. CDR3 length: 14 amino acids. Germline CDR1 is SGHDN and CDR2 is FVKESK. Here the CDR3 DNA reads TGTACCAGCAAACCGTCCCTAAGCAATCAGCCCCAGCATTTT. Translated, it gives CTSKPSLSNQPQHF. The full variable domain, rest sourced from reference TRBV14 and TRBJ1-5, is EAGVTQFPSHSVIEKGQTVTLRCDPISGHDNLYWYRRVMGKEIKFLLHFVKESKQDESGMPNNRFLAERTGGTYSTLKVQPAELEDSGVYFCTSKPSLSNQPQHFGDGTRLSIL.

This clonotype was observed many times. An end of the junction differs from the germline gene, which may be a read error. J is TRBJ2-7 and V is TRBV30; 10 nucleotides match TRBD1. The CDR3 covers 14 residues. Germline CDR1 reads GTSNPN; CDR2 reads SVGIG (reference sequence). In nucleotides, the CDR3 is TGTGCCTGGAGTGTACAAGGGACAGGGGCCGAGCAATACTTC. Translated: CAWSVQGTGAEQYF.

This clonotype was observed many times. V and J are TRBV29-1 and TRBJ1-1; 7 nucleotides align to TRBD1. With V trimmed by 6 bases and J by 5 bases, 3 bases remained unmatched. The length of the CDR3 is 11 residues. Germline V gives CDR1 SQVTM, CDR2 ANQGSEA. The CDR3 region is CSVKQGTEAFF. The CDR3 nucleotides are TGCAGCGTGAAACAGGGGACTGAAGCTTTCTTT.

This clonotype has ten or more counts. This chain uses TRBV6-2 or TRBV6-3 with TRBJ2-7, with 14 nucleotides matching TRBD2. CDR1 and CDR2 from the germline V gene are MNHEY and SVGEGT. Trimming removed 6 bases from V and 7 bases from J; junction bases left unmatched: 8. The CDR3 length is 15 residues. This CDR3 reads CASRTTSGRAVEQYF. The CDR3 DNA reads as TGTGCCAGCAGGACGACTAGCGGGAGGGCCGTGGAGCAGTACTTC.

The chain has TRBV20-1 and TRBJ1-2; no definite D call. Trimming shortened V by 5 bases and J by 1 base, and 11 bases separated the two germline ends. Germline assignment: CDR1 DFQATT and CDR2 SNEGSKA (reference sequence). The CDR3 length is 13 residues. As DNA, the CDR3 is TGCAGTGCTCACGACGGTAGTAACTATGGCTACACCTTC. Amino acids: CSAHDGSNYGYTF.

A few counts support this clonotype. This chain joins TRBV27 and TRBJ2-1; a weak D match, TRBD2 (7 bases). The CDR3 loop spans 14 amino acids. Trimming shortened V by 6 bases and J by 4 bases, and 13 bases separated the two germline ends. Germline lookup yields CDR1 MNHEY and CDR2 SMNVEV (reference sequence). This chain's CDR3 is CASRPAGAYNEQFF. The CDR3 DNA sequence: TGTGCCAGCAGGCCTGCGGGGGCTTACAATGAGCAGTTCTTC.

This clonotype has at least ten counts. The V and J genes are TRBV11-2 and TRBJ1-1, with D uncertain. Germline V gives CDR1 SGHAT, CDR2 FQNNGV. CDR3 length: 16 residues. The V gene lost 2 bases and the J gene lost 1 base, with 14 bases spanning the gap. CDR3 in amino acids: CASSLIARAPNTEAFF. The CDR3 region has the DNA TGTGCCAGCAGCTTAATTGCGCGGGCACCGAACACTGAAGCTTTCTTT.

This clonotype was detected ten times or more. V gene TRBV5-1 combines with J gene TRBJ1-1, with D perhaps TRBD1 (6 bases). Germline V gene sequence: CDR1 SGHRS, CDR2 YFSETQ. CDR3 length equals 13 residues. V was cut by 5 bases and J by 5 bases, with 13 bases left in between. The CDR3 here is CASRKTGTTEAFF. The CDR3 DNA reads TGCGCCAGCAGAAAAACAGGGACGACTGAAGCTTTCTTT.

This clonotype was seen more than once but under ten times. The rearrangement joins TRBV19 to TRBJ2-5; TRBD1 matches 7 bases. The J segment lost 5 bases and the V segment lost 3 bases, leaving 9 bases of the junction unmatched. This CDR3 has 15 amino acids. Germline CDR1 reads LNHDA; CDR2 reads SQIVND (reference sequence). The CDR3 protein is CASSIRQGAQETQYF. CDR3 bases: TGTGCCAGTAGTATCCGACAGGGAGCACAGGAGACCCAGTACTTC.

The rearrangement uses TRBV11-2 and TRBJ1-1, with 9 bases aligning to TRBD1. With V trimmed by 7 bases and J by 3 bases, 3 bases remained unmatched. CDR3 length: 13 amino acids. Germline V lookup: CDR1 SGHAT, CDR2 FQNNGV. CDR3 sequence reads: CASMTGGDTEAFF. CDR3 DNA sequence: TGTGCCAGCATGACAGGGGGGGACACTGAAGCTTTCTTT.

The table lists this clonotype with many counts. This chain links TRBV27 with TRBJ2-7; no firm D call. The CDR3 consists of 13 residues. Germline V CDR1 and CDR2: MNHEY, SMNVEV (reference sequence). The V gene lost 5 bases and the J gene lost 0 bases, with 8 bases spanning the gap. The chain's CDR3 is CASSMGYSYEQYF. Written as DNA, the CDR3 is TGTGCCAGCAGTATGGGTTACTCCTACGAGCAGTACTTC.

A few counts support this clonotype. The chain employs TRBV27 and TRBJ1-6; perhaps TRBD1 as D (5 bases). This CDR3 is 14 amino acids long. The germline CDR1 and CDR2 sequences are MNHEY and SMNVEV (reference sequence). V was trimmed by 5 bases and J by 7 bases, leaving 12 bases between them. CDR3 protein: CASSLTVENSPLHF. Written as DNA, the CDR3 is TGTGCCAGCAGTCTGACAGTAGAAAATTCACCCCTCCACTTT.

The chain employs TRBV20-1 and TRBJ2-3, with 11 bases matching TRBD2. The CDR3 covers 17 residues. Germline CDR1 reads DFQATT; CDR2 reads SNEGSKA (reference sequence). V dropped 0 bases and J dropped 2; count of bases not matched to a gene: 7. In nucleotides, the CDR3 is TGCAGTGCTAGAGATTTTACTAGCGGGAGAACCACAGATACGCAGTATTTT. Protein: CSARDFTSGRTTDTQYF.

This clonotype was recorded many times. The CDR3 nucleotides read TGTGCCATCGACCTAGCGGCCAACACCGGGGAGCTGTTTTTT. Protein: CAIDLAANTGELFF. J is TRBJ2-2 and V is TRBV28; 7 positions agree with TRBD2. This CDR3 has 14 amino acids. CDR1 is MDHEN, CDR2 SYDVKM, per germline. The V and J ends lost 10 bases and 2 bases, in that order; junction bases with no gene match: 7.